This passage covers 5 T cell receptor beta chains from one sample sequenced in a study of CD8 T cells in Susac syndrome. Random-hexamer reverse transcription was applied to roughly 0.5 to 1 ug RNA. TCRdb ran MiXCR on the immunoSEQ multiplex PCR reads and lists one entry per CDR3 protein. The sample includes approximately 190,000 distinct CDR3 sequences, roughly 92% of them seen just once. Sequencing was performed on CD4+ T cells from PBMCs. The receptors originated from a human donor in good health.

The V and J genes are TRBV2 and TRBJ2-2; either TRBD1 or TRBD2 may supply D (6 bases each). CDR1 SNHLY and CDR2 FYNNEI come from the germline V gene. Trimming shortened V by 2 bases and J by 5 bases, and 12 bases separated the two germline ends. This CDR3 spans 15 amino acids. DNA for the CDR3: TGTGCCAGCAGTGAAAGGAAGGGGGGAACCGGGGAGCTGTTTTTT. Its translation: CASSERKGGTGELFF.

The chain combines TRBV7-2 with TRBJ2-3, with no clear D. In germline, CDR1 is SGHTA, CDR2 FQGNSA. With 3 bases removed from V and 4 bases from J, the gap between germline ends came to 5 bases. The CDR3 length is 12 residues. CDR3 sequence (DNA): TGTGCCAGCAGCTTCCGCGCAGATACGCAGTATTTT. Translation gives CASSFRADTQYF.

This clonotype showed up just a few times. The chain carries TRBV28 and TRBJ2-2; no reliable D call. There are 13 residues in the CDR3. Germline V gene data show CDR1 as MDHEN and CDR2 as SYDVKM. The V and J ends lost 3 bases and 4 bases respectively, with 6 bases between them. CDR3 in amino acids: CASSLGFTGELFF. Written as DNA, the CDR3 is TGTGCCAGCAGTTTGGGTTTCACCGGGGAGCTGTTTTTT.

The chain has TRBV7-9 and TRBJ1-1, with a possible D match to TRBD1 (5 bases). This CDR3 has 14 residues. Germline lookup yields CDR1 SEHNR and CDR2 FQNEAQ (reference sequence). V gave up 7 bases and J gave up 4 bases, with 16 bases separating them. For the CDR3, the DNA is TGTGCCAGCACCCGGAAGGGGCAGGGCACTGAAGCTTTCTTT. Protein sequence: CASTRKGQGTEAFF.

This rearrangement joins TRBV7-2 to TRBJ1-1; 7 bases line up with TRBD1. Trimming cost V 5 bases and J 2 bases; bases outside gene matches: 5. Germline V gene data show CDR1 as SGHTA and CDR2 as FQGNSA. The CDR3 runs 14 residues. The CDR3 loop is CASSHNRGNTEAFF. As DNA, the CDR3 is TGTGCCAGCAGCCACAACAGGGGAAACACTGAAGCTTTCTTT. The variable domain in full, with the rest retrieved from reference TRBV7-2 and TRBJ1-1, is GAGVSQSPSNKVTEKGKDVELRCDPISGHTALYWYRQSLGQGLEFLIYFQGNSAPDKSGLPSDRFSAERTGGSVSTLTIQRTQQEDSAVYLCASSHNRGNTEAFFGQGTRLTVV.